Following are 29 T cell receptor beta chains from one sample sequenced in a study of T cell repertoires in cytomegalovirus infection (dated by TCRdb to between 2019 and 2020). Sequencer: Illumina HiSeq 1500. TCRdb trimmed public reads at Q25 via fastp, called clones via MiXCR and kept in-frame beta chains. Rows matching on CDR3 protein sequence are summarized as one entry with the most common DNA and genes. Present in this sample are roughly 630,000 distinct CDR3 sequences, more than 20% of which were seen just once. Under 8.5% of the sample is taken by the ten largest. Material for sequencing was CD8+ T cells from PBMCs. The receptors were gathered from a human donor in good health (CMV status not recorded). Some clones in this sample may be carry-over from other donors' samples.

The chain couples TRBV20-1 to TRBJ2-3, with D hard to call. This CDR3 comprises 16 residues. V was pared by 0 bases and J by 2 bases, with 15 bases between. Germline CDR1 is DFQATT and CDR2 is SNEGSKA (reference sequence). CDR3 nucleotides: TGCAGTGCTAGAGATTTTAGGTCCCCCCACACAGATACGCAGTATTTT. Residues: CSARDFRSPHTDTQYF.

This clonotype has a count of ten or more. The CDR3 bases are TGTGCCAGCAGTTTAATGGGACCCATGAACACTGAAGCTTTCTTT. Amino acids: CASSLMGPMNTEAFF. V and J are TRBV28 and TRBJ1-1; tentative D call: TRBD1 (5 bases). V was trimmed by 2 bases and J by 0 bases, leaving 10 bases between them. Germline values: CDR1 MDHEN, CDR2 SYDVKM. The CDR3 has 15 residues.

This clonotype has a handful of counts. The genes are TRBV20-1 and TRBJ1-6; tentative D call: TRBD1 (5 bases). This CDR3 has 14 residues. Germline V gene lookup returns CDR1 DFQATT and CDR2 SNEGSKA (reference sequence). With 3 bases removed from V and 10 bases from J, the gap between germline ends came to 16 bases. The CDR3 region has the DNA TGCAGTGCTAGCGGGGGGAGCCCTTACTCACCCCTCCACTTT. This sequence encodes CSASGGSPYSPLHF.

This clonotype has only a few counts. The chain employs TRBV13 and TRBJ2-7; D might be TRBD1 or TRBD2, each matching 5 bases. This CDR3 has 14 amino acids. Looked up from germline, CDR1 is PRHDT and CDR2 is FYEKMQ (reference sequence). V was pared by 5 bases and J by 1 base, with 12 bases between. As DNA, the CDR3 is TGTGCCAGCAGCCCGGGGCGTCCGTCCTACGAGCAGTACTTC. Encoded protein: CASSPGRPSYEQYF.

The table lists this clonotype with a count of one. The V gene is TRBV20-1, the J gene TRBJ1-1; 7 positions match TRBD1. The CDR3 sequence is 13 residues long. V was pared by 4 bases and J by 4 bases, with 6 bases of the junction left unmatched. The germline gives CDR1 DFQATT, CDR2 SNEGSKA (reference sequence). This CDR3 reads CSATLTGITEAFF. Written as DNA, the CDR3 is TGCAGTGCTACTCTGACAGGGATCACTGAAGCTTTCTTT.

The chain uses TRBV29-1 and TRBJ2-1, with D unresolved. The germline gives CDR1 SQVTM, CDR2 ANQGSEA. Trimming took off 6 bases at V and 0 bases at J, with 9 bases between the two ends. The CDR3 extends over 13 amino acids. CDR3 sequence reads: CSVEESSYNEQFF. The CDR3 DNA reads TGCAGCGTAGAGGAGAGCTCCTACAATGAGCAGTTCTTC.

The table lists this clonotype with many counts. The V and J genes are TRBV6-1 and TRBJ2-1; no firm D call. CDR3 length: 12 amino acids. From germline, CDR1 is MNHNS and CDR2 SASEGT. Trimming removed 8 bases from V and 8 bases from J, with 13 bases in between. The CDR3 loop reads CASSRAWDEQFF. Written as DNA, the CDR3 is TGTGCCAGCTCACGGGCGTGGGATGAGCAGTTCTTC.

The CDR3 nucleotides read TGTGCCAGCAGCCATTATGAGGACCGCAATGAGCAGTTCTTC. It encodes CASSHYEDRNEQFF. The V call is TRBV28, the J call TRBJ2-1, with D hard to call. CDR3 size: 14 residues. With 6 bases removed from V and 6 bases from J, the gap between germline ends came to 15 bases. The germline CDR1 and CDR2 sequences are MDHEN and SYDVKM.

The table lists this clonotype with a few counts. The rearrangement links TRBV4-1 to TRBJ2-7, with 11 bases fitting TRBD1. Trimming cost V 6 bases and J 3 bases; bases outside gene matches: 7. CDR1 and CDR2 from the germline V gene are MGHRA and YSYEKL. The CDR3 is made up of 15 amino acids. This chain's CDR3 is CASSRTGTGGYEQYV. The CDR3 region has the DNA TGCGCCAGCAGTCGAACCGGGACAGGGGGCTACGAGCAGTACGTC.

This clonotype has a handful of counts. The chain uses TRBV14 and TRBJ2-1; 12 nucleotides agree with TRBD2. Trimming took 1 base from V and 6 from J; bases not matched to a gene: 10. There are 18 residues in the CDR3. Germline lookup yields CDR1 SGHDN and CDR2 FVKESK. CDR3 in DNA: TGTGCCAGCAGCCAAGTCCCTCCTAGCGGGGGGGTGAGCAATGAGCAGTTCTTC. It is translated as CASSQVPPSGGVSNEQFF.

This clonotype was seen once. The rearrangement uses TRBV13 and TRBJ2-3, with D uncertain. The CDR3 runs 16 residues. V dropped 4 bases and J dropped 3 bases, with 17 bases sitting between them. Germline V gene data show CDR1 as PRHDT and CDR2 as FYEKMQ (reference sequence). CDR3 loop: CASSSRYERSTDTQYF. CDR3 sequence (DNA): TGTGCCAGCAGCTCCCGGTACGAGCGAAGTACAGATACGCAGTATTTT.

J is TRBJ2-1 and V is TRBV9, with 9 bases matching TRBD2. The CDR3 covers 15 residues. V lost 4 bases and J lost 2; bases outside the gene matches: 4. Germline V CDR1 and CDR2: SGDLS, YYNGEE. CDR3 amino acids: CASSWSGGPYNEQFF. The CDR3 nucleotides are TGTGCCAGCAGCTGGAGCGGGGGGCCCTACAATGAGCAGTTCTTC.

This clonotype was seen a handful of times. This chain uses TRBV24-1 with TRBJ2-7; D may correspond to TRBD1 or TRBD2 (5 bases each). This CDR3 is built from 13 residues. Trimming pared 4 bases from V and 10 bases from J, leaving 16 bases between. Germline V gene data show CDR1 as KGHDR and CDR2 as SFDVKD. In DNA form, the CDR3 reads TGTGCCACCAGTGACTCGCCTGGGGGTCAACAGTACGTC. It translates to CATSDSPGGQQYV.

Ten or more counts support this clonotype. The V call is TRBV10-3, the J call TRBJ2-3; D gene ambiguous. Trimming removed 3 bases at V and 1 base at J, with 17 bases between. Germline CDR1 and CDR2: ENHRY and SYGVKD. The CDR3 runs to 17 residues. CDR3 amino acids: CAISERTPRYGTDTQYF. The CDR3 DNA is TGTGCCATCAGTGAAAGAACCCCCCGATACGGCACAGATACGCAGTATTTT.

This clonotype has only a few counts. The CDR3 DNA sequence: TGCAGTGCTAGACCTGCAAGGACATACGAGCAGTACGTC. Protein: CSARPARTYEQYV. The chain recombines TRBV20-1 with TRBJ2-7; the D gene is possibly TRBD1 (5 bases). CDR3 length: 13 amino acids. The V gene's germline CDR1 is DFQATT and CDR2 SNEGSKA (reference sequence). Trimming removed 2 bases at V and 4 bases at J, with 12 bases between.

This clonotype was counted only a few times. The genes are TRBV12-5 and TRBJ2-7; D gene ambiguous. Per germline, CDR1 LGHNT and CDR2 FRNRAP. V was shortened by 3 bases and J by 0 bases, with 3 bases between the two germline ends. This CDR3 comprises 12 residues. The CDR3 loop is CASGFSSYEQYF. CDR3 sequence (DNA): TGTGCTAGTGGTTTTAGCTCCTACGAGCAGTACTTC.

As concerns this clonotype: The junction does not match germline at one end; this may be a read error. The gene calls are TRBV6-6 and TRBJ2-1; no firm D call. The CDR3 loop spans 16 amino acids. The germline V gene encodes CDR1 MNHNY and CDR2 SVGAGI (reference sequence). The chain's CDR3 is CVSTPRTSSSYNEQFF. In DNA form, the CDR3 reads TGTGTCAGCACCCCCCGAACCTCGAGCTCCTACAATGAGCAGTTCTTC.

The chain combines TRBV7-2 with TRBJ1-1, with 10 bases matching TRBD1. Trimming removed 4 bases from V and 3 bases from J; junction bases left unmatched: 5. Per the germline V gene, CDR1 is SGHTA and CDR2 is FQGNSA. The CDR3 extends over 15 amino acids. CDR3 sequence (DNA): TGTGCCAGCAGCTCCGACAGGGGGCGCGACACTGAAGCTTTCTTT. Residues: CASSSDRGRDTEAFF.

V and J are TRBV12-3 or TRBV12-4 and TRBJ2-1, with D possibly TRBD2 on 7 matching bases. Between the trimmed V and J ends, which lost 5 bases and 4 bases, there was a span of 21 bases. The CDR3 has 17 amino acids. The CDR3 sequence: CASSPPGRGPRYNEQFF. The CDR3 nucleotides are TGTGCCAGCAGTCCGCCTGGGCGGGGGCCGAGGTACAATGAGCAGTTCTTC.

There are many counts of this clonotype. V gene TRBV7-2 combines with J gene TRBJ2-7; D is possibly TRBD1 (6 bases). CDR1 is SGHTA, CDR2 FQGNSA, per germline. Trimming removed 5 bases from V and 3 bases from J, with 17 bases in between. The length of the CDR3 is 15 residues. CDR3 sequence reads: CASSPLAGVNYEQYF. CDR3 coding DNA: TGTGCCAGCAGCCCCCTGGCAGGGGTAAACTACGAGCAGTACTTC.

The chain has TRBV28 and TRBJ1-1, with unresolved D. The CDR3 extends over 14 amino acids. V lost 2 bases, J lost 1 base, and 8 bases lay in between. CDR1 MDHEN and CDR2 SYDVKM come from the germline V gene. CDR3 protein: CASSLTRTNTEAFF. DNA of the CDR3: TGTGCCAGCAGTTTAACACGGACGAACACTGAAGCTTTCTTT.

The V call is TRBV6-1, the J call TRBJ2-1; D is perhaps TRBD1 or TRBD2 (5 bases each). CDR3 length equals 12 residues. Trimming cost V 10 bases and J 5 bases, with 12 bases left between them. CDR1 and CDR2 (germline): MNHNS, SASEGT. CDR3 in amino acids: CATGPTNNEQFF. CDR3 sequence (DNA): TGTGCCACGGGACCAACAAACAATGAGCAGTTCTTC.

This clonotype was counted at least ten times. This chain links TRBV28 with TRBJ1-5; TRBD1 is a possible D gene (5 bases). The V gene lost 7 bases and the J gene lost 2 bases, with 15 bases spanning the gap. The length of the CDR3 is 15 residues. From germline, CDR1 is MDHEN and CDR2 SYDVKM. The CDR3 reads CASIRTPSGNQPQHF. In DNA, the CDR3 is TGTGCCAGCATCCGGACACCCTCCGGCAATCAGCCCCAGCATTTT.

This clonotype appeared many times. The V gene is TRBV7-8, the J gene TRBJ2-7, with TRBD1 identical over 8 bases. J was trimmed by 4 bases and V by 5 bases; bases with no gene match: 10. Germline V gene lookup returns CDR1 SGHVS and CDR2 FQNEAQ. The CDR3 spans 15 residues. The CDR3 sequence: CASSLLTGGAYEQYF. The CDR3 DNA is TGTGCCAGCAGCCTTCTTACAGGGGGAGCTTACGAGCAGTACTTC.

In DNA form, the CDR3 reads TGTGCCAGCAGCTTAAGAACAACCTACAATGAGCAGTTCTTC. It specifies CASSLRTTYNEQFF. The V call is TRBV13, the J call TRBJ2-1; D is unresolved. Trimming removed 2 bases from V and 2 bases from J, with 7 bases in between. Germline V gives CDR1 PRHDT, CDR2 FYEKMQ (reference sequence). The CDR3 sequence is 14 residues long.

The V call is TRBV29-1, the J call TRBJ1-1; TRBD1 is a possible D gene (6 bases). Looked up from germline, CDR1 is SQVTM and CDR2 is ANQGSEA. V lost 6 bases and J 3 bases, leaving 20 bases between the germline ends. This CDR3 is 15 amino acids long. This chain's CDR3 is CSVGSTGFPDTEAFF. Here the CDR3 DNA reads TGCAGCGTGGGTAGTACAGGGTTCCCGGACACTGAAGCTTTCTTT.

The chain is built from TRBV6-8 and TRBJ2-7; D gene ambiguous. CDR3 length equals 13 residues. Germline lookup yields CDR1 MNHGY and CDR2 SAAAGT. Trimming cost V 8 bases and J 2 bases, with 13 bases left between them. This chain's CDR3 is CASSNGVPYEQYF. CDR3 nucleotide sequence: TGTGCCAGCTCAAACGGTGTCCCCTACGAGCAGTACTTC.

This clonotype was seen a few times. The V gene is TRBV5-1, the J gene TRBJ2-7; D remains unclear. Germline CDR1 SGHRS, CDR2 YFSETQ. CDR3 length: 14 amino acids. V gave up 1 base and J gave up 1 base, with 9 bases separating them. The CDR3 DNA is TGCGCCAGCAGCTTGAGGCCAGAATCCTACGAGCAGTACTTC. The encoded protein is CASSLRPESYEQYF.

The chain couples TRBV7-9 to TRBJ2-1, with 9 bases fitting TRBD1. Germline V gene data show CDR1 as SEHNR and CDR2 as FQNEAQ (reference sequence). V lost 3 bases and J lost 6; bases outside the gene matches: 9. The CDR3 is made up of 16 amino acids. CDR3 DNA: TGTGCCAGCAGCTTGTCCGGGACAGGGCAAGGCAATGAGCAGTTCTTC. Amino acid sequence: CASSLSGTGQGNEQFF.